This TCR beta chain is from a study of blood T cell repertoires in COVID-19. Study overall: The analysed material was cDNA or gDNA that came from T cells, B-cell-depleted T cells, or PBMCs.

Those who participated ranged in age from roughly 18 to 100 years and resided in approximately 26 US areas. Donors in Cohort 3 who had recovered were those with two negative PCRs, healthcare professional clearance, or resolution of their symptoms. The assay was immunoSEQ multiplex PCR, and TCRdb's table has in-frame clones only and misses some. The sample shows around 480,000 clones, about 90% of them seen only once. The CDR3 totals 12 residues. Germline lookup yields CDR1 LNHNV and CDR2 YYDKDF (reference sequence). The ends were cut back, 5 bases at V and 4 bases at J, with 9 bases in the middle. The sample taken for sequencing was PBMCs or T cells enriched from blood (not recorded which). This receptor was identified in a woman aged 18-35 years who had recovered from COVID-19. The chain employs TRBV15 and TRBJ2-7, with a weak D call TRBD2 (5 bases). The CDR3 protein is CATSPPGYEQYF. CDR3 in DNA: TGTGCCACCAGCCCACCGGGGTACGAGCAGTACTTC. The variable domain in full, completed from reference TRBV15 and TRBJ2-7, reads DAMVIQNPRYQVTQFGKPVTLSCSQTLNHNVMYWYQQKSSQAPKLLFHYYDKDFNNEADTPDNFQSRRPNTSFCFLDIRSPGLGDTAMYLCATSPPGYEQYFGPGTRLTVT.